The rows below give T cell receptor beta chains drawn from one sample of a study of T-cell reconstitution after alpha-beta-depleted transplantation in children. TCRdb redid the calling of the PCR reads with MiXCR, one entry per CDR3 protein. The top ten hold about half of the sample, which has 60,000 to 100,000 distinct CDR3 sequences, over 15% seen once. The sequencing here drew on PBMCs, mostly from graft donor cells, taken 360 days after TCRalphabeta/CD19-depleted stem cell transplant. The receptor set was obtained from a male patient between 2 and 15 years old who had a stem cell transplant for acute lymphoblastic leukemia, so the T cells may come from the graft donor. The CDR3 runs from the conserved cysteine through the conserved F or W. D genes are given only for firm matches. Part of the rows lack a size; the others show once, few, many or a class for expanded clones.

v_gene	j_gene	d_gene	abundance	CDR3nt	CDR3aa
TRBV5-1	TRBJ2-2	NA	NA	TGCGCCAGCAGCTGGACCTCAGGGCGACGAAGCACCGGGGAGCTGTTTTTT	CASSWTSGRRSTGELFF
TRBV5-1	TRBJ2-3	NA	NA	TGCGCCAGCAGCCCGAACACAGATACGCAGTATTTT	CASSPNTDTQYF
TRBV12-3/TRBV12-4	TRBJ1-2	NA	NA	TGTGCCAGCAGAGTAGTTGGGGCGACTAACTATGGCTACACCTTC	CASRVVGATNYGYTF
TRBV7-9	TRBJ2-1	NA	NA	TGTGCCAGCAGCGTTAAAGGACTAAACAATGAGCAGTTCTTC	CASSVKGLNNEQFF
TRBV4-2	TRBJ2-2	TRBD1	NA	TGTGCCAGCAGGGGGACAGGGGACACCGGGGAGCTGTTTTTT	CASRGTGDTGELFF
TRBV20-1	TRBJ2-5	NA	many	TGCAGTGCTAGAGATCCGTGGGACCAAGAGACCCAGTACTTC	CSARDPWDQETQYF
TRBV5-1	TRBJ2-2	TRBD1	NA	TGCGCCAGCAGCTTAAAAGGGACAGCTGCCGGGGAGCTGTTTTTT	CASSLKGTAAGELFF
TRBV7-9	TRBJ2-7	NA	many	TGTGCCAGCAGCCCGACAGCTTTCTACGAGCAGTACTTC	CASSPTAFYEQYF
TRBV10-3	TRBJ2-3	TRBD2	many	TGTGCCATCAGTGGTCCACGACTAGCGGACAATACGCAGTATTTT	CAISGPRLADNTQYF
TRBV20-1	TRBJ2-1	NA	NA	TGCAGTGCCGTAACCGGGGCCTACCTGAATGAGCAGTTCTTC	CSAVTGAYLNEQFF
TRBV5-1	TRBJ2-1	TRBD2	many	TGCGCCAGCAGCTATAGCGGGAAGGATGAGCAGTTCTTC	CASSYSGKDEQFF
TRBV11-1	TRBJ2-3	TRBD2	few	TGTGCCAGCAGCTCCCTAGCGGGAGGAAAAGATACGCAGTATTTT	CASSSLAGGKDTQYF
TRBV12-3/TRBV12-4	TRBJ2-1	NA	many	TGTGCCAGCAGCCCCAGTCGGGGCAATGAGCAGTTCTTC	CASSPSRGNEQFF
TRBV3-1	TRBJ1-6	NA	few	TGTGCCAGCAGCCCCGCAGGGGCCCGAAATTCACCCCTCCACTTT	CASSPAGARNSPLHF
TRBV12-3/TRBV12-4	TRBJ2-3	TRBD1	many	TGTGCCAGCAGTTTGACAGGGACGATCACAGATACGCAGTATTTT	CASSLTGTITDTQYF
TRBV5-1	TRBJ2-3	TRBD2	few	TGCGCCAGCAGCCTCTCCGGACTAGCGGGAGGGTCAGATACGCAGTATTTT	CASSLSGLAGGSDTQYF
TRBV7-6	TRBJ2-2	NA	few	TGTGCCAGCAGCTTGAACGGGGTGAACACCGGGGAGCTGTTTTTT	CASSLNGVNTGELFF
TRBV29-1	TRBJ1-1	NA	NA	TGCAGCGTTGATATAAGGAACACTGAAGCTTTCTTT	CSVDIRNTEAFF
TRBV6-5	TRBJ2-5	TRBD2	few	TGTGCCAGCAGTTACTCTTCCACTAGCGGGAGAGGAGAGACCCAGTACTTC	CASSYSSTSGRGETQYF
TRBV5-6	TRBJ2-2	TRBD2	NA	TGTGCCAGCAGCCAAAGCGGGAGGGCAAACACCGGGGAGCTGTTTTTT	CASSQSGRANTGELFF
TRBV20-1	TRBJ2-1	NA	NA	TGCAGTGTCCTAGCGCTCCCTCCCAGCTCCTACAATGAGCAGTTCTTC	CSVLALPPSSYNEQFF
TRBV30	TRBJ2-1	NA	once	TGTGCCTGGAGCGGAAAGAGAGTCGGTGAGCAGTTCTTC	CAWSGKRVGEQFF
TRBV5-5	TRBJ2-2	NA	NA	TGTGCCAGCAGCTTCGCGGAGAACACCGGGGAGCTGTTTTTT	CASSFAENTGELFF
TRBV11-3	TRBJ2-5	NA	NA	TGTGCCAGCAGCTTAGAGGCAGGTGAAGAGACCCAGTACTTC	CASSLEAGEETQYF
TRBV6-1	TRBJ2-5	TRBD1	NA	TGTGCCAGCAGCCTTCGGGACAGCTTTAGACTACAAGAGACCCAGTACTTC	CASSLRDSFRLQETQYF
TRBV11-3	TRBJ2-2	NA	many	TGTGCCAGCAGCTTAGATCCTGGGGCCCTGAACACCGGGGAGCTGTTTTTT	CASSLDPGALNTGELFF
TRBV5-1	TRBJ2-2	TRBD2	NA	TGCGCCAGCAGCTGGGGACTAACGACCGGGGAGCTGTTTTTT	CASSWGLTTGELFF
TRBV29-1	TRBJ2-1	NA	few	TGCAGCGTTGAAGAGCCAGGGAAATTCTACAATGAGCAGTTCTTC	CSVEEPGKFYNEQFF
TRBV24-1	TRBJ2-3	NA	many	TGTGCCACCAGTGATTTAGGGCAGGGGACAGATACGCAGTATTTT	CATSDLGQGTDTQYF
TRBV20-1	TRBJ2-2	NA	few	TGCAGTGCTAGAGATGGGGCCAGCCGGGAGCTGTTTTTT	CSARDGASRELFF